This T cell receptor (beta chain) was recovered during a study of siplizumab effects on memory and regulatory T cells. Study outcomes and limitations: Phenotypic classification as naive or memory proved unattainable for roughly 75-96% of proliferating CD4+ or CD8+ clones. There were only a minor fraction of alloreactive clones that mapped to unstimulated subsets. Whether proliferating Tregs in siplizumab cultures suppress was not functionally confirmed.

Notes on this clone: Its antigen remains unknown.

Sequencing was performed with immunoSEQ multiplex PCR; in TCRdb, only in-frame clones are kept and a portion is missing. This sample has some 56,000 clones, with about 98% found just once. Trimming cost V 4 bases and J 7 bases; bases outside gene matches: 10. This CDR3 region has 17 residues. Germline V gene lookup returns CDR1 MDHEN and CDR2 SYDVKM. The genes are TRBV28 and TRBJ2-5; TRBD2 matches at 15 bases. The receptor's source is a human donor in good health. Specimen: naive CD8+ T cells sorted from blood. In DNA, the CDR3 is TGTGCCAGCAGTTCCGGGACTAGCGGGAGGTCCCGGGGGACCCAGTACTTC. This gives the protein CASSSGTSGRSRGTQYF.